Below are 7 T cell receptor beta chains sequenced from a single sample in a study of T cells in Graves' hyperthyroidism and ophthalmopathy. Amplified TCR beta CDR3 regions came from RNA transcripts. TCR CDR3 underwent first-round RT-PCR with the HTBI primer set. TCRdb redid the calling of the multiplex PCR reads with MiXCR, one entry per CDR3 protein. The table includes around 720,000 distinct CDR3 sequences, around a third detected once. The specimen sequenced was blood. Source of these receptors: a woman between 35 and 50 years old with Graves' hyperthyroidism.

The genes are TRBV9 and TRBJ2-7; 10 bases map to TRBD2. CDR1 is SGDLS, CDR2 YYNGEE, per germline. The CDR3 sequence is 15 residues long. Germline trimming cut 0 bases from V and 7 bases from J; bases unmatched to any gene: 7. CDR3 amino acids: CASSVGASGSREQYF. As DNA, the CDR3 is TGTGCCAGCAGCGTAGGGGCTAGCGGGAGCAGGGAGCAGTACTTC.

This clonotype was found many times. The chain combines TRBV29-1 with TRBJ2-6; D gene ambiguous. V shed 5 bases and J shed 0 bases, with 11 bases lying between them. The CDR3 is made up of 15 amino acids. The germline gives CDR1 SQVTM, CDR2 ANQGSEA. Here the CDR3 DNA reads TGCAGCGTTTCATCAGCGCGCTCTGGGGCCAACGTCCTGACTTTC. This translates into CSVSSARSGANVLTF.

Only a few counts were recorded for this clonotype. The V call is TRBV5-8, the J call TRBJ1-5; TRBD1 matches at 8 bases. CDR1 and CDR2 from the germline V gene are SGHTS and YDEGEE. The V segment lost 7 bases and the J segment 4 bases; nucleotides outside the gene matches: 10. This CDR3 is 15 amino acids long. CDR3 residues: CASGWTGNGNQPQHF. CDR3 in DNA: TGTGCCAGCGGATGGACAGGGAACGGGAATCAGCCCCAGCATTTT.

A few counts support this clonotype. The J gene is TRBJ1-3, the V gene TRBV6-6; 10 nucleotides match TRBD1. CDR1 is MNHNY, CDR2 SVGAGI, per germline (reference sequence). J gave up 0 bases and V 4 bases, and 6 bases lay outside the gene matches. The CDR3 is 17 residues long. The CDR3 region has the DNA TGTGCCAGCAGTTCCCGACAGGGGGCAAGCTCTGGAAACACCATATATTTT. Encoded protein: CASSSRQGASSGNTIYF.

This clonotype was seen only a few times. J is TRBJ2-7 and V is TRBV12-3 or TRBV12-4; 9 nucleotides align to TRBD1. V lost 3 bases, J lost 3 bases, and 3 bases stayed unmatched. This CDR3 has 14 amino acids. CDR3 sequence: CASSLKGQGYEQYF. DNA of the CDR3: TGTGCCAGCAGTTTGAAGGGACAGGGCTACGAGCAGTACTTC.

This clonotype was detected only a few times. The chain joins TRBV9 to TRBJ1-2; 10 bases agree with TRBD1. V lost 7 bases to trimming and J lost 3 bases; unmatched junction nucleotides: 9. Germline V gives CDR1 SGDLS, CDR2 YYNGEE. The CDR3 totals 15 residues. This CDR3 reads CASSSTGGADYGYTF. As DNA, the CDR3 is TGTGCCAGCTCGTCGACAGGGGGCGCGGACTATGGCTACACCTTC.

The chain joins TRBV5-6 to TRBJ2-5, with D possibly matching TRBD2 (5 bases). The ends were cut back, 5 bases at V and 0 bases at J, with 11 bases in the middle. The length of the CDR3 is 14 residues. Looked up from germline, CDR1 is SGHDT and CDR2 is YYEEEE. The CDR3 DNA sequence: TGTGCCAGCAGTAATCCGGGATACCAAGAGACCCAGTACTTC. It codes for CASSNPGYQETQYF.